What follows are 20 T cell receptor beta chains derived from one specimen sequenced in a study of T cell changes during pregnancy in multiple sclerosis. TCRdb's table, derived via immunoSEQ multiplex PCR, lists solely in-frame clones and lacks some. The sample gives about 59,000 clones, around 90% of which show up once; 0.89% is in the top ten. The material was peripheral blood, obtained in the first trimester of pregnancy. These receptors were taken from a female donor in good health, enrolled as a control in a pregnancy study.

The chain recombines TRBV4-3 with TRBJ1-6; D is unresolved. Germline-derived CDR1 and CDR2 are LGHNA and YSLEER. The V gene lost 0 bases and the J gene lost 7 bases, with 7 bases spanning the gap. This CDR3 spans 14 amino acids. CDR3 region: CASSQDHTNSPLHF. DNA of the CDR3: TGCGCCAGCAGCCAAGATCACACCAATTCACCCCTCCACTTT.

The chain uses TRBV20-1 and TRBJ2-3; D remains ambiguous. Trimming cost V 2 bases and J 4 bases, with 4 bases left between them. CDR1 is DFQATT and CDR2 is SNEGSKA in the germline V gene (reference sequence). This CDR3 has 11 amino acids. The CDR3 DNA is TGCAGTGCTAGACGAGCAGATACGCAGTATTTT. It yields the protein CSARRADTQYF.

CDR3 protein: CASSPRQDEKLFF. The DNA for the CDR3 is TGTGCCAGCTCACCGCGGCAAGATGAAAAACTGTTTTTT. The V call is TRBV18, the J call TRBJ1-4; no firm D call. The ends were cut back, 3 bases at V and 6 bases at J, with 8 bases in the middle. Germline CDR1 and CDR2: KGHSH and LQKENI. The CDR3 loop spans 13 amino acids.

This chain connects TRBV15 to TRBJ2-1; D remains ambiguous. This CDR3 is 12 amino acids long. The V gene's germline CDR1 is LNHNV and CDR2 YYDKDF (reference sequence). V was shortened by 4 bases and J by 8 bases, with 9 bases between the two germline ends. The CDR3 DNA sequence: TGTGCCACCAGCAATCAGCGAGATGAGCAGTTCTTC. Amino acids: CATSNQRDEQFF.

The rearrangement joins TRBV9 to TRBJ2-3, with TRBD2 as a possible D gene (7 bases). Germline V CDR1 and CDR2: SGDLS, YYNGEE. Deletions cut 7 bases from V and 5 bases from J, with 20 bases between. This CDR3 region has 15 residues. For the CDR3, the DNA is TGTGCCAGCGGGGGGGGCGGGGCCGCTGGAGATACGCAGTATTTT. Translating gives CASGGGGAAGDTQYF.

The CDR3 region has the DNA TGTGCCAGCAGCTCCCGGGGCGGGGGGGCTTGGAATGAGCAGTTCTTC. This sequence encodes CASSSRGGGAWNEQFF. V and J are TRBV7-3 and TRBJ2-1, with TRBD2 identical over 9 bases. CDR1 is SGHTA, CDR2 FQGTGA, per germline. The CDR3 extends over 16 amino acids. Trimming took 4 bases from V and 7 from J; bases not matched to a gene: 11.

In DNA, the CDR3 is TGTGCCAGCAGTAAACTCCCCGGGACTAGCGGCCAAGAGACCCAGTACTTC. As protein: CASSKLPGTSGQETQYF. V and J are TRBV7-3 and TRBJ2-5; 11 nucleotides align to TRBD2. This CDR3 contains 17 residues. V trimming: 6 bases; J trimming: 1 base; junction bases outside the gene matches: 10. CDR1 is SGHTA and CDR2 is FQGTGA in the germline V gene. The full variable domain, rest sourced from reference TRBV7-3 and TRBJ2-5, is GAGVSQTPSNKVTEKGKYVELRCDPISGHTALYWYRQSLGQGPEFLIYFQGTGAADDSGLPNDRFFAVRPEGSVSTLKIQRTERGDSAVYLCASSKLPGTSGQETQYFGPGTRLLVL.

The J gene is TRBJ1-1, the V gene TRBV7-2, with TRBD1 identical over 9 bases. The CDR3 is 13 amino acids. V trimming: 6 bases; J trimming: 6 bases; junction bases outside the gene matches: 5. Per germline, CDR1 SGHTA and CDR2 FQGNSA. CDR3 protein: CASRGQGSPEAFF. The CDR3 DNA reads TGTGCCAGCAGGGGACAGGGATCCCCTGAAGCTTTCTTT.

The DNA for the CDR3 is TGCGCCAGCAGCTTGGGATCAGGGGATACCTACGAGCAGTACTTC. Protein: CASSLGSGDTYEQYF. J is TRBJ2-7 and V is TRBV5-1, with a weak D call TRBD1 (6 bases). V was shortened by 0 bases and J by 2 bases, with 12 bases between the two germline ends. The length of the CDR3 is 15 residues. Germline V gene lookup returns CDR1 SGHRS and CDR2 YFSETQ.

CDR3 DNA: TGTGCCAGCAGCCACCTGACAGTTAACTATGGCTACACCTTC. Translated, it gives CASSHLTVNYGYTF. V and J are TRBV14 and TRBJ1-2, with D possibly TRBD1 on 5 matching bases. Looked up from germline, CDR1 is SGHDN and CDR2 is FVKESK. There are 14 residues in the CDR3. V was pared by 3 bases and J by 1 base, with 9 bases between.

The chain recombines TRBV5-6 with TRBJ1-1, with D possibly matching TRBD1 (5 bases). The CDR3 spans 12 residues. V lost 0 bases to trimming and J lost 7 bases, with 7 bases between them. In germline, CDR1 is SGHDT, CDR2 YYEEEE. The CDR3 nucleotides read TGTGCCAGCAGCTTGGCGGGGGATGAAGCTTTCTTT. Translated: CASSLAGDEAFF.

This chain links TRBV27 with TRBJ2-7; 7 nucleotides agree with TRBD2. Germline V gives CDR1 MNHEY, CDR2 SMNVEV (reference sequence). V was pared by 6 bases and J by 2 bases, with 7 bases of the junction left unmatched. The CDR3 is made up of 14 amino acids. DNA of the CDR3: TGTGCCAGCAGACCGGGAGGCAGTACCTACGAGCAGTACTTC. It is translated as CASRPGGSTYEQYF.

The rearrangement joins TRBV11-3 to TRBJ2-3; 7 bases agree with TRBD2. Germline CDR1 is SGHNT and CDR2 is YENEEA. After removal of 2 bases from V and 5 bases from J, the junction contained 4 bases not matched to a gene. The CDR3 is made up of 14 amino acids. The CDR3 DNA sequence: TGTGCCAGCAGCTTAATTGGCGGGGGAGATACGCAGTATTTT. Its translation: CASSLIGGGDTQYF.

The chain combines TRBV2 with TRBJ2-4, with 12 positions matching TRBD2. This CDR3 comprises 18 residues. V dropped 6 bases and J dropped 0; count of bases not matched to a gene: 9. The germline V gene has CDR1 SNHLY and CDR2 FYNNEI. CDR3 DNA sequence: TGTGCCAGCAGGGAGACTAGCGGGGGTTTACTAGCCAAAAACATTCAGTACTTC. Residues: CASRETSGGLLAKNIQYF. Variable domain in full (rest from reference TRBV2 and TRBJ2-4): EPEVTQTPSHQVTQMGQEVILRCVPISNHLYFYWYRQILGQKVEFLVSFYNNEISEKSEIFDDQFSVERPDGSNFTLKIRSTKLEDSAMYFCASRETSGGLLAKNIQYFGAGTRLSVL.

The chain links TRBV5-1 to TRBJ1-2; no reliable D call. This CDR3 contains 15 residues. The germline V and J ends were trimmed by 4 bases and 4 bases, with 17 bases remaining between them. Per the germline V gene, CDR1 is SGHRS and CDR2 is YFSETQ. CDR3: CASSAHLTRFYGYTF. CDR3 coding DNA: TGCGCCAGCAGCGCGCACCTCACCCGCTTCTATGGCTACACCTTC. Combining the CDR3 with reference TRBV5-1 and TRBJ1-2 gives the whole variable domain KAGVTQTPRYLIKTRGQQVTLSCSPISGHRSVSWYQQTPGQGLQFLFEYFSETQRNKGNFPGRFSGRQFSNSRSEMNVSTLELGDSALYLCASSAHLTRFYGYTFGSGTRLTVV.

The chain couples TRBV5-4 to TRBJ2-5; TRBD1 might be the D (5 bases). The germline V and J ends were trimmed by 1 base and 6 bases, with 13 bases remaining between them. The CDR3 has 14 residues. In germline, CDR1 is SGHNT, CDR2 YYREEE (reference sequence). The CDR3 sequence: CASSLPGQEKTQYF. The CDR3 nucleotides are TGTGCCAGCAGCTTGCCAGGGCAGGAAAAGACCCAGTACTTC.

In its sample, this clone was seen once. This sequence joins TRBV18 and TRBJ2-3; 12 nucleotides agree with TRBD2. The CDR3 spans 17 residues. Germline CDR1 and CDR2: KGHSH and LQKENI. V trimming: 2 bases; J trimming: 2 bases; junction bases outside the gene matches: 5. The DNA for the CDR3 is TGTGCCAGCTCACCATCGACTAGCGGGGGTCTCACAGATACGCAGTATTTT. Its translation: CASSPSTSGGLTDTQYF.

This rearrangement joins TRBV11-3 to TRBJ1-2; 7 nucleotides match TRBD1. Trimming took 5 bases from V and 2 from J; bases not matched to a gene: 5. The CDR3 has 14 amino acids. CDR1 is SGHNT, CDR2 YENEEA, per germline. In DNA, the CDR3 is TGTGCCAGCAGCCCCGGGACAGCCAACTATGGCTACACCTTC. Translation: CASSPGTANYGYTF.

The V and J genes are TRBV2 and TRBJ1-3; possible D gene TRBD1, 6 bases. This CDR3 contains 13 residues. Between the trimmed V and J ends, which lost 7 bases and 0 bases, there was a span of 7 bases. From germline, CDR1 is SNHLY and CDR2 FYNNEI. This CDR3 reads CASKGDSGNTIYF. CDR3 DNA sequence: TGTGCCAGCAAGGGGGACTCTGGAAACACCATATATTTT. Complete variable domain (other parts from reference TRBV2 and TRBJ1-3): EPEVTQTPSHQVTQMGQEVILRCVPISNHLYFYWYRQILGQKVEFLVSFYNNEISEKSEIFDDQFSVERPDGSNFTLKIRSTKLEDSAMYFCASKGDSGNTIYFGEGSWLTVV.

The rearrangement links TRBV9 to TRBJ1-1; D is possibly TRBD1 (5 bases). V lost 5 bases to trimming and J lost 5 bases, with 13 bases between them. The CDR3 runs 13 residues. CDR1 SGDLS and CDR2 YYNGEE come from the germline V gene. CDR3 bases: TGTGCCAGCAGTTCCCGGGGGAGGACTGAAGCTTTCTTT. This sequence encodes CASSSRGRTEAFF.